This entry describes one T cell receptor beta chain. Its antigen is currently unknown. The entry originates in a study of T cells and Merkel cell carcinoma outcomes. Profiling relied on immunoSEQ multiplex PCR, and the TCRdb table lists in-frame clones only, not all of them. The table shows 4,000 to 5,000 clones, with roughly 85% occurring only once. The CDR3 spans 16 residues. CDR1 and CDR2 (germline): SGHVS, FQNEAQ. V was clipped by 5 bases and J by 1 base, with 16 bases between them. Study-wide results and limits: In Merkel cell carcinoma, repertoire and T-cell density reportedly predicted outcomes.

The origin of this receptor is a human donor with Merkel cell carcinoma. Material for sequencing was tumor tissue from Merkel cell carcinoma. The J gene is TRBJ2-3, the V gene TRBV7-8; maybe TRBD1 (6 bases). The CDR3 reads CASSLGQSIGTDTQYF. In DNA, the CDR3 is TGTGCCAGCAGCCTAGGACAGTCTATCGGCACAGATACGCAGTATTTT.